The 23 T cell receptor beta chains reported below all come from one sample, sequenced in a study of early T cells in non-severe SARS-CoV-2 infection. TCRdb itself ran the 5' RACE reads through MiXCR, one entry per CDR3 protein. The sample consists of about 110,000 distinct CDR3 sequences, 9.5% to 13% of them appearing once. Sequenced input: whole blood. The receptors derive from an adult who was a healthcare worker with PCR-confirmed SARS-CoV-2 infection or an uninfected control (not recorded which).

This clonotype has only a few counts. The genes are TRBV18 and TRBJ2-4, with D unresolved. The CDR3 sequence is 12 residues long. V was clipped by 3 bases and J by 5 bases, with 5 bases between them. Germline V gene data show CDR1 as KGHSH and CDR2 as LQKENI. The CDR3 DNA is TGTGCCAGCTCACCCTTCGAAAACATTCAGTACTTC. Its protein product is CASSPFENIQYF.

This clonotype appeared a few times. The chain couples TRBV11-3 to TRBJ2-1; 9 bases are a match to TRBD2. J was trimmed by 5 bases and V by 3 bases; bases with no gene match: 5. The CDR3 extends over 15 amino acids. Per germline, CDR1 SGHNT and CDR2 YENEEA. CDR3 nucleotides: TGTGCCAGCAGCTTGAGTCTAGCGGGGAACAATGAGCAGTTCTTC. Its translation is CASSLSLAGNNEQFF.

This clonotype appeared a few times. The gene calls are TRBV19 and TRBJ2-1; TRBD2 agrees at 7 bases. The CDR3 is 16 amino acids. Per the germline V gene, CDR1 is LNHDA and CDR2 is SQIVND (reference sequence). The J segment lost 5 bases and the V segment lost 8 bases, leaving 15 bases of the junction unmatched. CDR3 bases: TGTGCCAGTCTCCCTCACCGGACTAGTTTGCACAATGAGCAGTTCTTC. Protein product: CASLPHRTSLHNEQFF.

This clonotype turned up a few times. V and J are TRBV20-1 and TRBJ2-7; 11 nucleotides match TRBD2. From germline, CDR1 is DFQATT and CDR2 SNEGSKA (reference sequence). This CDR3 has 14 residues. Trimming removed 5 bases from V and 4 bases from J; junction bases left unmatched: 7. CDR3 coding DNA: TGCAGTGCTGGAGTAGCGGGAGGGTCTTACGAGCAGTACTTC. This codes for CSAGVAGGSYEQYF.

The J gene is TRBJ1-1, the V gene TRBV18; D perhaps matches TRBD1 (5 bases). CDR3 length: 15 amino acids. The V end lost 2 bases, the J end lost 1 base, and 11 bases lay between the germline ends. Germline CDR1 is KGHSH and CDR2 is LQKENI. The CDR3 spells CASSPKSGQNTEAFF. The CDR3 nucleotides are TGTGCCAGCTCACCAAAATCAGGGCAGAACACTGAAGCTTTCTTT. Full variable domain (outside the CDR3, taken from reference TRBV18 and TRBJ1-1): NAGVMQNPRHLVRRRGQEARLRCSPMKGHSHVYWYRQLPEEGLKFMVYLQKENIIDESGMPKERFSAEFPKEGPSILRIQQVVRGDSAAYFCASSPKSGQNTEAFFGQGTRLTVV.

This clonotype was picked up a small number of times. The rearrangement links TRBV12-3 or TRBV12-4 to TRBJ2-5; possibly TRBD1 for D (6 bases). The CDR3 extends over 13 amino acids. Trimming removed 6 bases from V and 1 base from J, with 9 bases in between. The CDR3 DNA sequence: TGTGCCAGCAGAAAGACAGGCCAAGAGACCCAGTACTTC. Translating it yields CASRKTGQETQYF.

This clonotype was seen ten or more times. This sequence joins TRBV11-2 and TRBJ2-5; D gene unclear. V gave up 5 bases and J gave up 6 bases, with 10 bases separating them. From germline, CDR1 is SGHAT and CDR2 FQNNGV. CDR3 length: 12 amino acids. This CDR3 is CASSMDGQTQYF. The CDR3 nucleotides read TGTGCCAGCAGCATGGATGGCCAGACCCAGTACTTC.

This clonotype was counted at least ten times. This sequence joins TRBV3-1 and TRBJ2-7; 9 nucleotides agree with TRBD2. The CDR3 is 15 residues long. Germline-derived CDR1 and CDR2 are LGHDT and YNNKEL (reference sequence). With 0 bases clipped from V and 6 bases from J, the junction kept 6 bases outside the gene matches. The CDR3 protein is CASSQEVAGVSEQYF. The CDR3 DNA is TGTGCCAGCAGCCAAGAGGTAGCGGGGGTTTCCGAGCAGTACTTC.

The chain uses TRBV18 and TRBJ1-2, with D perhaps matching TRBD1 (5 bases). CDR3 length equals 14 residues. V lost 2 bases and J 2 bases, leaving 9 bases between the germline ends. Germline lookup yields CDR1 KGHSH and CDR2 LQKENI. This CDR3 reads CASSPGTANYGYTF. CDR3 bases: TGTGCCAGCTCACCAGGGACGGCCAACTATGGCTACACCTTC.

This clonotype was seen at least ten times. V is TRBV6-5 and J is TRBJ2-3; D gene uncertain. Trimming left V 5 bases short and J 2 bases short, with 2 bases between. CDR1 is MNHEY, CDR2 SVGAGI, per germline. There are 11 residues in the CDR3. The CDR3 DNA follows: TGTGCCAGCAGTACCACAGATACGCAGTATTTT. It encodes CASSTTDTQYF.

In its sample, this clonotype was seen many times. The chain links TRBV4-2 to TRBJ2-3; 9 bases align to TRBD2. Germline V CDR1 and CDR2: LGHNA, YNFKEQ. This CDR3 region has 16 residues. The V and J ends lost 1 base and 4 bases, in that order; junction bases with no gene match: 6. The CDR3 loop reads CASSQVISGGADTQYF. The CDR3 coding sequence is TGTGCCAGCAGCCAAGTAATTAGCGGGGGAGCAGATACGCAGTATTTT.

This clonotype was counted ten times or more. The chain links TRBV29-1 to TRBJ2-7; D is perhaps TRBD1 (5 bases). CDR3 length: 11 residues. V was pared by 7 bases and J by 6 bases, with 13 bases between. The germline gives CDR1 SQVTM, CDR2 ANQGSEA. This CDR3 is CSASGSGEQYF. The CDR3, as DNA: TGCAGCGCTTCAGGGTCTGGCGAGCAGTACTTC.

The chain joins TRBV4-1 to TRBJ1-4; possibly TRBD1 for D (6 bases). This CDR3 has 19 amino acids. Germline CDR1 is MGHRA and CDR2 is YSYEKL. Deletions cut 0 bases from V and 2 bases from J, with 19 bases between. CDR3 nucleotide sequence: TGCGCCAGCAGCCAAGATCTACGGAGGGGGGCGCAGACTAATGAAAAACTGTTTTTT. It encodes CASSQDLRRGAQTNEKLFF.

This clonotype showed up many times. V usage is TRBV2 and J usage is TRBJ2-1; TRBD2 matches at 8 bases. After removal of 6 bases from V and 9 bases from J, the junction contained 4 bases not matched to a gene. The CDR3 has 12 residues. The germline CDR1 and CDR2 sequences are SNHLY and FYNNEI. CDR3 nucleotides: TGTGCCAGCAGGGGAGCGGGGGTTGAGCAGTTCTTC. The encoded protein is CASRGAGVEQFF.

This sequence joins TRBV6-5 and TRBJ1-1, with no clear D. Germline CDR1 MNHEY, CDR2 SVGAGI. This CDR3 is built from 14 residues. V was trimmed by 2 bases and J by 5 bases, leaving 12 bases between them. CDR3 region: CASSYGRSQTEAFF. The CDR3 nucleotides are TGTGCCAGCAGTTACGGCCGGTCACAAACTGAAGCTTTCTTT.

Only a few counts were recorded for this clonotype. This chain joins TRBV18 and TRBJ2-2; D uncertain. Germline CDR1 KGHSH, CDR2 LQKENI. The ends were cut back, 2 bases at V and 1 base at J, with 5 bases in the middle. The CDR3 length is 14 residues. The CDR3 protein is CASSPIWNTGELFF. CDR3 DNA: TGTGCCAGCTCACCAATCTGGAACACCGGGGAGCTGTTTTTT.

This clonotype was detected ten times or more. CDR3 sequence: CASSSTGTASEAFF. The DNA of the CDR3 is TGCGCCAGCAGCTCAACAGGGACAGCCTCTGAAGCTTTCTTT. The chain couples TRBV5-1 to TRBJ1-1; the match to TRBD1 covers 7 bases. J was trimmed by 6 bases and V by 3 bases; bases with no gene match: 8. This CDR3 is 14 amino acids long. The germline V gene encodes CDR1 SGHRS and CDR2 YFSETQ. Full variable domain (outside the CDR3, taken from reference TRBV5-1 and TRBJ1-1): KAGVTQTPRYLIKTRGQQVTLSCSPISGHRSVSWYQQTPGQGLQFLFEYFSETQRNKGNFPGRFSGRQFSNSRSEMNVSTLELGDSALYLCASSSTGTASEAFFGQGTRLTVV.

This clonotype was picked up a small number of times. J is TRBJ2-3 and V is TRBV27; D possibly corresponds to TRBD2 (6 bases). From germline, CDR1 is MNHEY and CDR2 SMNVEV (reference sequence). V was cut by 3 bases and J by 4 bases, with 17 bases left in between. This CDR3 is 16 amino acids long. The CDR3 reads CASSFLRGIAADTQYF. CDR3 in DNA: TGTGCCAGCAGTTTCCTCCGGGGGATAGCCGCAGATACGCAGTATTTT.

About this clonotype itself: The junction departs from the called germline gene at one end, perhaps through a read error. CDR3 sequence reads: CSVLDSSTNGKLFF. The DNA for the CDR3 is TGCAGCGTACTGGACAGTTCAACTAATGGAAAACTGTTTTTT. The genes are TRBV29-1 and TRBJ1-4, with a weak D call TRBD1 (6 bases). This CDR3 has 14 residues. CDR1 and CDR2 from the germline V gene are SQVTM and ANQGSEA.

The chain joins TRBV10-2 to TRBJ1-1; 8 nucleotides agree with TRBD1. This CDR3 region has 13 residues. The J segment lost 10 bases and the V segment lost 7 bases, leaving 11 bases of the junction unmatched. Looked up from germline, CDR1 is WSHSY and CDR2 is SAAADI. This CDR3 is CASIGAGGLSAFF. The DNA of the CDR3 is TGCGCCAGCATCGGGGCAGGGGGCTTATCAGCTTTCTTT.

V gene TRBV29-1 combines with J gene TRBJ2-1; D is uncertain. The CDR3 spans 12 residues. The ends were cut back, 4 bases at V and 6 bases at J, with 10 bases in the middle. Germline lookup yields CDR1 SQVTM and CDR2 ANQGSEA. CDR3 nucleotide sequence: TGCAGCGTTGCCTCTCCTCCCAATGAGCAGTTCTTC. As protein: CSVASPPNEQFF.

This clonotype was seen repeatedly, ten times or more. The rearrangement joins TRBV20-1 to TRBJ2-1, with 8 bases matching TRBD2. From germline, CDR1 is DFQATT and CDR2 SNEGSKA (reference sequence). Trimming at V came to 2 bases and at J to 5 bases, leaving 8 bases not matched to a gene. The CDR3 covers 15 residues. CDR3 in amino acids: CSARSERGPNNEQFF. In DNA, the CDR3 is TGCAGTGCTAGATCGGAGCGGGGGCCGAACAATGAGCAGTTCTTC.

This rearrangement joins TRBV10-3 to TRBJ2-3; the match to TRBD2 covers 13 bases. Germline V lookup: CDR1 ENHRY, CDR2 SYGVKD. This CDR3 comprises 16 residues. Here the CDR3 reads CASRSGLAGNTDTQYF. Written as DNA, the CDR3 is TGTGCTTCCCGCTCGGGACTAGCGGGGAACACAGATACGCAGTATTTT.